Sequencing of this T cell receptor (beta chain) was carried out in a study of somatic mutations in cytotoxic T cells in rheumatoid arthritis. Across the study: The authors flow-sorted some V beta antibody-stained T-cell populations at nearly 100% purity, including V beta1+ cells that they sequenced for TCRB. General study points: Antigen specificity of the expanded CD8+ clones was not determined.

Profiling relied on immunoSEQ multiplex PCR, and the TCRdb table lists in-frame clones only, not all of them. The data show roughly 23,000 clones, with 65% to 85% seen just once and about 10% held by the top ten. Germline CDR1 is SNHLY and CDR2 is FYNNEI. The CDR3 covers 16 residues. V shed 7 bases and J 4 bases; nucleotides not matched to a gene: 13. Of note for this clone: No antigen is known for it.

CD4+ and CD8+ cells were isolated by positive magnetic bead selection, with purity checked by flow cytometry. This receptor was identified in an adult with rheumatoid arthritis. The chain carries TRBV2 and TRBJ1-3; 7 nucleotides line up with TRBD1. The material sequenced was CD8+ T cells sorted from blood. CDR3 residues: CASTSDRQLSGNTIYF. In DNA form, the CDR3 reads TGTGCCAGCACCTCGGACAGGCAACTTTCGGGAAACACCATATATTTT.